This T cell receptor (beta chain) emerged from a study of T cells in tumors after PD-1 blockade. Study-wide background: Patients received pembrolizumab 200 mg every 3 weeks or cemiplimab 350 mg every 2 weeks. Notes on the study in general: Expanded exhausted CD8+ clones after therapy were mostly novel clonotypes.

With regard to this clone: Antigen unknown.

This CDR3 contains 16 residues. Germline lookup yields CDR1 SGHRS and CDR2 YFSETQ. With V trimmed by 4 bases and J by 3 bases, 10 bases remained unmatched. The data were produced by immunoSEQ multiplex PCR, yet TCRdb's version contains in-frame clones alone and is incomplete. The sample yields 10,000 to 15,000 clones, about 69% seen once. The chain links TRBV5-1 to TRBJ2-3; 8 bases map to TRBD2. Specimen: tumor tissue, collected before anti-PD-1 treatment. The source is a human donor with cutaneous squamous cell carcinoma. For the CDR3, the DNA is TGCGCCAGCAGCAAACTAGCGGACCCAAGGACAGATACGCAGTATTTT. This translates into CASSKLADPRTDTQYF.